The entry below describes one T cell receptor (beta chain). This entry comes from a study of cytomegalovirus exposure and HLA in healthy donors. Primers included in the PCR were 60 Vbeta and 13 Jbeta primers. The table came from immunoSEQ multiplex PCR; TCRdb's copy has only in-frame clones and leaves some out. This table holds about 90,000 clones, roughly 80% found once. The CDR3 extends over 14 amino acids. Trimming took off 6 bases at V and 3 bases at J, with 14 bases between the two ends. Germline assignment: CDR1 SQVTM and CDR2 ANQGSEA. What was sequenced was PBMCs. The TCR was taken from a woman in her thirties or forties in good health and CMV-seropositive. This chain uses TRBV29-1 with TRBJ2-2; no clear D. CDR3 DNA sequence: TGCAGCGTACAAAGGAACAGAGACACCGGGGAGCTGTTTTTT. It specifies CSVQRNRDTGELFF.